This TCR beta chain was recovered during a study of cytomegalovirus exposure and HLA in healthy donors (TCRdb year 2017). Concerning the study at large: According to an earlier analysis of several hundred of the donors, about 190 million T cells yielded 120 million or so unique TCR beta sequences and approximately 280 Gb of sequence data. Approximately 300 gigabases of sequencing data and around 80 million unique TCR sequences made up an early release that covered roughly 670 HLA-typed donors. Of the roughly 400 genotyped donors, 65% to 90% were placed in the genetic ancestry cluster associated with self-reported Caucasian donors. The study aimed to test whether signatures of past pathogen exposure could be identified by cataloging public T cell receptors. The study used immunosequencing to profile the T cell repertoires of hundreds of subjects and linked those repertoires to cytomegalovirus serostatus. Along with the 666-subject first cohort, a separate validation cohort of over a hundred different subjects was used. The study combined high-throughput TCR immunosequencing, statistical association of individual TCRs with disease status, and machine learning to predict cytomegalovirus infection status. In a later analysis, previously published TCR beta repertoires from 550 to 700 donors were re-analyzed and high-resolution HLA genotyping was added so that TCR occurrence patterns could be studied. Rather than drawing on any new phenotypic data, the later analysis identified candidate immune exposures from TCR beta sequences and the way those sequences occurred across donors. In an earlier analysis of a few hundred of the donors, high-throughput TCR beta sequencing was used to judge whether each TCR beta V gene segment behaved as functional or pseudogenic. Donor age, sex, ethnicity and CMV serostatus were compiled together with the repertoire data. A later genetic analysis used genome-wide SNP genotypes for about three fifths of the 666 donors, treating that subset as a discovery cohort. Every discovery cohort repertoire had been produced on one sequencing platform. Both class I and class II loci were covered by HLA typing, at four-digit resolution. Typing coverage varied by locus: about 629-630 donors for A, B, C, DRB1 and DQB1; approximately 500 for DQA1; more than 600 for DPA1; 450 to 480 for DPB1. Because of strong linkage in the cohort, roughly five DR-DQ haplotypes were treated as single units for association and clustering. Across 300 to 500 genotyped donors of the cohort, an average of approximately 200,000 unique TCR beta nucleotide sequences per donor were sequenced, and about a sixth of those sequences were non-productive.

Receptor libraries were prepared by the immunoSEQ multiplex PCR assay. For the multiplex PCR, a mixture combining 60 forward primers for TCR Vbeta segments and 13 reverse primers for TCR Jbeta segments was used. The CDR3 region of rearranged TCR beta genes was amplified from genomic DNA with a multiplex PCR assay. The amplified TCR beta libraries were sequenced on the Illumina HiSeq System as 87-base-pair reads. The original pipeline was this. Across the 670 or so repertoires, a later analysis counted tens of millions of unique TCR beta chains, roughly 11 million of which were shared by at least two donors. To remove PCR and sequencing errors, raw reads were error-corrected and collapsed into unique sequences using a nearest-neighbor algorithm that merged closely related sequences. CDR3 sequences were aligned to IMGT reference sequences to assign V, D and J gene segments. For a sequence to be retained, a match of at least six nucleotides was required to both a V gene segment and a J gene segment. Rearrangements were called productive when the CDR3 lacked stop codons and stayed in frame with V and J; all others were non-productive. CDR3 was defined by IMGT convention, running from the second conserved V-encoded cysteine to the conserved J-encoded phenylalanine. The earlier analysis of 587 of the donors excluded sequences that lacked an unambiguous match to a single V gene segment. An earlier analysis of about 590 of the donors classified V segments as functional when productive rearrangements were above 56.7% and as segregating when the standard deviation between donors was above 5%. A statistical classification framework was developed to diagnose cytomegalovirus status using the catalog of TCR beta chain sequences. V and J gene assignment, in a later analysis, came from comparing TCR nucleotide sequences with IMGT/GENE-DB human TR gene sequences. The TCRdist pipeline was used in a later analysis to assign CDR3 sequences and most-parsimonious VDJ recombination scenarios. A later analysis defined each TCR beta chain by its CDR3 amino acid sequence plus V-gene family, and excluded reads lacking a unique V-gene family. As a way to deal with suspected cross-contamination and a sequencing artifact, a later analysis dropped roughly 620 nucleotide sequences that were highly shared and had low generation probability. In a later analysis, a clonal expansion index was calculated for each public chain from normalized within-repertoire ranks of inferred template counts. In a later analysis, generation probabilities were computed using a VDJ recombination model fitted to out-of-frame rearrangements, and the results were checked against IGoR. In a later analysis, TCR-TCR, TCR-HLA and TCR-CMV co-occurrence was scored with hypergeometric tests, and a repertoire-size bias correction was applied to TCR pairs. False discovery rates were estimated in a later analysis by permuting HLA or CMV assignments 20 times. A later analysis grouped co-occurring TCRs with DBSCAN, adding TCRdist sequence similarity when clustering within HLA-allele-positive subsets. Repertoires with fewer than 30,000 or more than 120,000 public chains were left out of co-occurrence clustering, as were about 5 repertoires with anomalous nucleotide sharing. TCRdb limited this immuneACCESS table to in-frame rearrangements with V and J called. A share of clones is missing; checked studies link under half to unresolved V genes, and the rest is unexplained. That table is the source of V, J and clone size, and D and trimming were worked out from the DNA. Recorded for this sample are roughly 120,000 clones; approximately 75% of them occurred a single time. Around 4.9% of the sample is in the top ten clones.

To note about this clone: Its antigen has not been determined. Per-base qualities were not stored, and no clone one base away is much larger.

Results and caveats for the whole study, not just this receptor: In vitro tests confirmed that a few of the cytomegalovirus-associated TCR beta chains recognize cytomegalovirus antigens. The presence/absence analyses assumed that sequencing depth was roughly uniform across donors, and that assumption may not be true. Most CMV-associated TCR beta chains appeared to be HLA-restricted in a later analysis, and the HLA associations seemed to be driven largely by CMV exposure. A group of highly shared sequence variants was considered likely to be a technical artifact of the sequencing pipeline. Only TCR beta chains were sequenced in this cohort, and the absence of alpha or paired-chain data limited detectable features. In a later analysis, several top co-occurrence clusters were reported to appear linked to parvovirus B19, influenza, CMV and Epstein-Barr virus. HLA typing was unavailable for some donors at each locus, so association tests used only the typed subset. An association between a missense DCLRE1C variant and V-gene and J-gene trimming of TCR beta chains was found in a later genetic analysis and replicated in an independent cohort. For the cohort, immune exposure information was limited to CMV serostatus. According to a later genetic analysis, donors in an Asian-associated ancestry cluster had fewer N-insertions in productive TCRs than the approximately 670-donor mean. In both the original and validation cohorts, the classifier was reported to diagnose cytomegalovirus status with high specificity and sensitivity. When HLA alleles, especially DR and DQ, strongly co-occurred, attributing TCR associations to individual alleles was difficult. Broadly in line with IMGT annotations, most TCR beta V segments showed up in productive rearrangements about 90% or about 30% of the time in an earlier analysis of around 550 of the donors. In a later analysis, the rate of TCR association differed among HLA loci, with DRB1 alleles having the most associated TCRs and HLA-C alleles having the fewest. In a later analysis, around 17,000 TCR beta sequences were associated with specific HLA alleles at a false discovery rate of 0.05. Correlated functional status among segregating V segments might be attributable to linkage disequilibrium, but an unknown experimental factor could not be ruled out. Because counts were too low, around 18 rarely observed V segments, including chromosome 9 orphons, were left out of the earlier analysis of some 600 of the donors. The authors suggested that the approach could potentially be extended to other disease states and immunological phenotypes. A further reported finding was that TCR beta sequences accurately predicted the HLA-A and HLA-B alleles for most subjects in the first cohort. While some public TCRs were present in many individuals, most TCR sequences turned up only very rarely across donors. The study listed approximately 150 TCR beta chains as associated with cytomegalovirus. In a later analysis, HLA-associated TCR beta chains were found to be more clonally expanded and to have lower generation probabilities than equally common non-associated chains.

The cohort consisted of 600 or so healthy bone marrow donors. Cohort members were all nominally healthy when sampled, although unrecorded immune exposures were likely present. The donor tested CMV seropositive, placing the donor among the roughly 270 seropositive members of the cohort. Every donor gave a peripheral blood sample, and the peripheral blood mononuclear cells from that sample were used for TCR beta sequencing. The Qiagen DNeasy Blood Extraction Kit was used to extract genomic DNA from the blood cell samples. The sequenced material came from PBMCs. The TCR was taken from a man aged 50-59 years in good health and CMV-seropositive.

The CDR3 region reads CASTKLRQGNSPLHF. The nucleotides are TGTGCCAGCACCAAACTAAGACAGGGCAATTCACCCCTCCACTTT. The chain is encoded by TRBV2 joined to TRBJ1-6; 7 bases in the middle match TRBD1. The CDR3 goes from the cysteine to the phenylalanine over 15 residues. Of the read, only the CDR3 DNA is kept; its 45 bases are in frame from base 1. CDR1 and CDR2, looked up from the germline V gene, are SNHLY and FYNNEI. The junction shows trimming of 7 bases on V and 7 bases on J, and the gene matches do not reach 10 bases of it. Beyond the CDR3, the reference TRBV2 and TRBJ1-6 genes provide the residues; the full variable domain reads: EPEVTQTPSHQVTQMGQEVILRCVPISNHLYFYWYRQILGQKVEFLVSFYNNEISEKSEIFDDQFSVERPDGSNFTLKIRSTKLEDSAMYFCASTKLRQGNSPLHFGNGTRLTVT.